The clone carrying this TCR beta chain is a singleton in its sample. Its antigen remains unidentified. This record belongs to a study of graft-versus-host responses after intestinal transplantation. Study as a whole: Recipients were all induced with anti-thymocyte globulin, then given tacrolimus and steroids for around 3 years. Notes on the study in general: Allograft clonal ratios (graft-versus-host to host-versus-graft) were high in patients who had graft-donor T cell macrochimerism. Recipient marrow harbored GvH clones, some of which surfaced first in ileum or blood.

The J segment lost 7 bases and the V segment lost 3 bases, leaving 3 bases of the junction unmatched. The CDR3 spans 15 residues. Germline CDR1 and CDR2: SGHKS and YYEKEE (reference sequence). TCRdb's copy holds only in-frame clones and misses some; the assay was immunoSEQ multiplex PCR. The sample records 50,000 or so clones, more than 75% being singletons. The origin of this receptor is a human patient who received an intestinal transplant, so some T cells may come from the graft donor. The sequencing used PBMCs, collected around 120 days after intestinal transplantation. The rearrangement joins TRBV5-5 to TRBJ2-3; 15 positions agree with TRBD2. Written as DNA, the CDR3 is TGTGCCAGCAGCTCCGGACTAGCGGGGGGGAATACGCAGTATTTT. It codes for CASSSGLAGGNTQYF.